These 18 T cell receptor beta chains were all obtained from the same sample, sequenced in a study of T-cell memory formation after mild COVID-19. MiXCR was run by TCRdb on the 5' RACE reads, yielding one entry per CDR3 protein. Of roughly 410,000 distinct CDR3 sequences in the sample, approximately 24% were seen once. Material for sequencing was PBMCs or a T cell subset sorted from them (not recorded which). Receptors originate from an adult woman who had mild COVID-19 (a few samples of this study predate the infection). Cell type and time point are not known.

This clonotype has a handful of counts. The chain recombines TRBV11-2 with TRBJ2-7, with D tentatively TRBD2 (7 bases). CDR1 and CDR2 (germline): SGHAT, FQNNGV. V lost 2 bases and J 3 bases, leaving 14 bases between the germline ends. This CDR3 region has 15 residues. Written as DNA, the CDR3 is TGTGCCAGCAGCTTACGGCGGGGGCTAATCTACGAGCAGTACTTC. It translates to CASSLRRGLIYEQYF.

The chain uses TRBV25-1 and TRBJ2-7; TRBD2 aligns across 9 bases. The CDR3 spans 16 residues. V was pared by 1 base and J by 1 base, with 5 bases of the junction left unmatched. Looked up from germline, CDR1 is MGHDK and CDR2 is SYGVNS. Here the CDR3 DNA reads TGTGCCAGCAGTGAATGGGGTAGCGGGAGTTCCTACGAGCAGTACTTC. Translation: CASSEWGSGSSYEQYF.

The chain employs TRBV7-3 and TRBJ1-1; D is possibly TRBD1 (5 bases). CDR3 size: 13 residues. Trimming left V 5 bases short and J 5 bases short, with 12 bases between. Germline assignment: CDR1 SGHTA and CDR2 FQGTGA. The DNA of the CDR3 is TGTGCCAGCAGCCGAAGTCGGGGGACTGAAGCTTTCTTT. Amino acid sequence: CASSRSRGTEAFF.

This clonotype has only a few counts. The rearrangement joins TRBV30 to TRBJ2-3, with D perhaps TRBD1 or TRBD2 (5 bases each). The V and J ends lost 4 bases and 0 bases respectively, with 11 bases between them. The CDR3 totals 14 residues. Germline values: CDR1 GTSNPN, CDR2 SVGIG (reference sequence). The CDR3, as DNA: TGTGCCTGGACGCCGGGACGCAGCACAGATACGCAGTATTTT. This gives the protein CAWTPGRSTDTQYF.

V usage is TRBV5-1 and J usage is TRBJ2-1; 9 positions agree with TRBD2. V trimming: 1 base; J trimming: 1 base; junction bases outside the gene matches: 3. This CDR3 has 16 residues. CDR1 SGHRS and CDR2 YFSETQ come from the germline V gene. CDR3 bases: TGCGCCAGCAGCTTGCGCGGGGGGGTTTCCTACAATGAGCAGTTCTTC. Amino acid sequence: CASSLRGGVSYNEQFF.

The CDR3 loop reads CASSLVATSGNYEQYF. The CDR3 DNA is TGTGCCAGCAGCTTAGTGGCGACGAGCGGTAACTACGAGCAGTACTTC. The chain links TRBV11-2 to TRBJ2-7; D is perhaps TRBD2 (5 bases). The V end was cut by 1 base, the J end by 3 bases, with 16 bases between. Germline V gene data show CDR1 as SGHAT and CDR2 as FQNNGV. The CDR3 is 16 residues long. Based on the CDR3 plus reference TRBV11-2 and TRBJ2-7, the full variable domain is EAGVAQSPRYKIIEKRQSVAFWCNPISGHATLYWYQQILGQGPKLLIQFQNNGVVDDSQLPKDRFSAERLKGVDSTLKIQPAKLEDSAVYLCASSLVATSGNYEQYFGPGTRLTVT.

This chain joins TRBV12-3 or TRBV12-4 and TRBJ2-7; perhaps TRBD1 as D (6 bases). Trimming took 5 bases from V and 7 from J, leaving 15 bases between them. The CDR3 is 13 amino acids. Written as DNA, the CDR3 is TGTGCCAGCAGTCCTAGACAGGTTGGGGAGCAGTACTTC. This gives the protein CASSPRQVGEQYF.

This clonotype showed up just a few times. This sequence joins TRBV7-9 and TRBJ2-1; TRBD2 aligns across 13 bases. CDR1 is SEHNR, CDR2 FQNEAQ, per germline (reference sequence). The V gene end was trimmed by 1 base and the J gene end by 4 bases; junction bases not matched to a gene: 4. The CDR3 is 17 residues long. The CDR3 here is CASSLVGTSGKYNEQFF. The CDR3 DNA reads as TGTGCCAGCAGCTTAGTTGGGACTAGCGGGAAATACAATGAGCAGTTCTTC. The full variable domain, rest sourced from reference TRBV7-9 and TRBJ2-1, is DTGVSQNPRHKITKRGQNVTFRCDPISEHNRLYWYRQTLGQGPEFLTYFQNEAQLEKSRLLSDRFSAERPKGSFSTLEIQRTEQGDSAMYLCASSLVGTSGKYNEQFFGPGTRLTVL.

The chain combines TRBV12-3 or TRBV12-4 with TRBJ2-1, with 12 bases matching TRBD1. The CDR3 runs 15 residues. J lost 8 bases, V lost 4 bases, and 6 bases had no gene match. The CDR3 DNA reads as TGTGCCAGCAGTTCCCCGGGACAGGGGGCTTATGAGCAGTTCTTC. Translating gives CASSSPGQGAYEQFF.

A few counts support this clonotype. The chain uses TRBV7-8 and TRBJ1-2, with D unclear. The CDR3 runs to 14 residues. Trimming cost V 5 bases and J 7 bases, with 17 bases left between them. CDR1 and CDR2 from the germline V gene are SGHVS and FQNEAQ. The CDR3, as DNA: TGTGCCAGCAGCCCCGCGGAAGAGACGGGTGGCTACACCTTC. This gives the protein CASSPAEETGGYTF.

The sample holds a few counts of this clonotype. V gene TRBV15 combines with J gene TRBJ2-3; the match to TRBD2 covers 10 bases. With V trimmed by 0 bases and J by 5 bases, 8 bases remained unmatched. This CDR3 contains 17 residues. Germline V gene sequence: CDR1 LNHNV, CDR2 YYDKDF (reference sequence). CDR3 sequence (DNA): TGTGCCACCAGCAGAGATAGGGTAGCGGGGGGCATAGATACGCAGTATTTT. It codes for CATSRDRVAGGIDTQYF.

This clonotype has just a few counts. This chain links TRBV5-1 with TRBJ2-1; D call uncertain. Germline CDR1 and CDR2: SGHRS and YFSETQ. Trimming pared 5 bases from V and 4 bases from J, leaving 4 bases between. This CDR3 contains 11 residues. This CDR3 is CASSWYNEQFF. As DNA, the CDR3 is TGCGCCAGCAGTTGGTACAATGAGCAGTTCTTC.

This clonotype was observed a handful of times. The V call is TRBV25-1, the J call TRBJ2-7; 10 nucleotides agree with TRBD1. The V gene's germline CDR1 is MGHDK and CDR2 SYGVNS. This CDR3 region has 15 residues. V gave up 1 base and J gave up 5 bases; unmatched junction bases: 5. The CDR3 here is CASSEWGTGAHEQYF. CDR3 sequence (DNA): TGTGCCAGCAGTGAATGGGGGACAGGGGCCCACGAGCAGTACTTC.

This clonotype was seen many times. V is TRBV7-2 and J is TRBJ2-3, with D unresolved. This CDR3 is built from 13 residues. Per the germline V gene, CDR1 is SGHTA and CDR2 is FQGNSA. The germline V and J ends were trimmed by 0 bases and 3 bases, with 4 bases remaining between them. The CDR3 region has the DNA TGTGCCAGCAGCTTAGCGCCTACAGATACGCAGTATTTT. Its protein product is CASSLAPTDTQYF. Based on the CDR3 plus reference TRBV7-2 and TRBJ2-3, the full variable domain is GAGVSQSPSNKVTEKGKDVELRCDPISGHTALYWYRQSLGQGLEFLIYFQGNSAPDKSGLPSDRFSAERTGGSVSTLTIQRTQQEDSAVYLCASSLAPTDTQYFGPGTRLTVL.

This clonotype was seen only a few times. The chain carries TRBV11-2 and TRBJ1-3; D unresolved. Germline values: CDR1 SGHAT, CDR2 FQNNGV. The CDR3 has 17 residues. Trimming removed 8 bases from V and 0 bases from J, with 20 bases in between. The CDR3 nucleotides are TGTGCCAGCCGGCTCGCCCCGGGCCCTTACTCTGGAAACACCATATATTTT. It is translated as CASRLAPGPYSGNTIYF.

The chain couples TRBV6-6 to TRBJ2-3; tentative D call: TRBD1 (6 bases). The CDR3 consists of 17 residues. The germline V gene has CDR1 MNHNY and CDR2 SVGAGI (reference sequence). V gave up 2 bases and J gave up 0 bases, with 15 bases separating them. This CDR3 reads CASSYPQGLRSTDTQYF. CDR3 DNA sequence: TGTGCCAGCAGTTACCCGCAGGGGTTAAGAAGCACAGATACGCAGTATTTT.

This chain joins TRBV7-2 and TRBJ2-7, with TRBD1 identical over 9 bases. J gave up 4 bases and V 1 base, and 8 bases lay outside the gene matches. From germline, CDR1 is SGHTA and CDR2 FQGNSA. The CDR3 runs 16 residues. CDR3 nucleotides: TGTGCCAGCAGCTTAGGCCCCGGGACAGGGAGTTACGAGCAGTACTTC. Translated: CASSLGPGTGSYEQYF.

This clonotype was detected ten times or more. The chain combines TRBV6-2 or TRBV6-3 with TRBJ2-7; TRBD1 is a possible D gene (6 bases). With 8 bases removed from V and 5 bases from J, the gap between germline ends came to 16 bases. Germline CDR1 and CDR2: MNHEY and SVGEGT. This CDR3 comprises 13 residues. This chain's CDR3 is CASLDTGSDEQYF. In DNA, the CDR3 is TGTGCCAGCCTAGACACAGGGTCAGACGAGCAGTACTTC.